Shown below are 26 T cell receptor beta chains from a single sample sequenced in a study of blood T cell repertoires in COVID-19. Profiling relied on immunoSEQ multiplex PCR, and the TCRdb table lists in-frame clones only, not all of them. The table includes a few hundred thousand clones, roughly 82% detected once. Sequencing was carried out using peripheral blood. These receptors were collected from a woman between 40 and 50 years old who had recovered from COVID-19.

The V gene is TRBV28, the J gene TRBJ1-1; TRBD1 agrees at 9 bases. CDR3 size: 13 residues. Germline CDR1 and CDR2: MDHEN and SYDVKM. With 8 bases clipped from V and 5 bases from J, the junction kept 6 bases outside the gene matches. The chain's CDR3 is CASQTGGLTEAFF. CDR3 nucleotide sequence: TGTGCCAGCCAGACAGGGGGTCTAACTGAAGCTTTCTTT. The full variable domain, rest sourced from reference TRBV28 and TRBJ1-1, is DVKVTQSSRYLVKRTGEKVFLECVQDMDHENMFWYRQDPGLGLRLIYFSYDVKMKEKGDIPEGYSVSREKKERFSLILESASTNQTSMYLCASQTGGLTEAFFGQGTRLTVV.

This chain links TRBV7-9 with TRBJ2-6; possible D gene TRBD1, 6 bases. Trimming stripped 3 bases from V and 8 bases from J, with 14 bases between. CDR1 and CDR2 from the germline V gene are SEHNR and FQNEAQ (reference sequence). This CDR3 is built from 15 residues. The CDR3 region is CASSFGRGSPNVLTF. CDR3 coding DNA: TGTGCCAGCAGCTTCGGCAGGGGAAGTCCCAACGTCCTGACTTTC. The full variable domain, completed using reference TRBV7-9 and TRBJ2-6, is DTGVSQNPRHKITKRGQNVTFRCDPISEHNRLYWYRQTLGQGPEFLTYFQNEAQLEKSRLLSDRFSAERPKGSFSTLEIQRTEQGDSAMYLCASSFGRGSPNVLTFGAGSRLTVL.

This chain uses TRBV7-2 with TRBJ2-4, with 7 bases matching TRBD1. Germline V lookup: CDR1 SGHTA, CDR2 FQGNSA. Trimming at V came to 0 bases and at J to 9 bases, leaving 8 bases not matched to a gene. CDR3 size: 15 residues. The CDR3 loop reads CASSLAMSGGAIQYF. The CDR3 region has the DNA TGTGCCAGCAGCTTAGCGATGTCAGGGGGAGCCATTCAGTACTTC.

The chain links TRBV6-5 to TRBJ1-3; a weak D match, TRBD1 (5 bases). This CDR3 has 15 amino acids. The V gene lost 0 bases and the J gene lost 2 bases, with 8 bases spanning the gap. Per germline, CDR1 MNHEY and CDR2 SVGAGI. The CDR3 nucleotides are TGTGCCAGCAGTTACTCCGGCAGGGCTGGAAACACCATATATTTT. This gives the protein CASSYSGRAGNTIYF.

This clone was counted a single time. The chain couples TRBV2 to TRBJ2-3, with D unclear. The CDR3 loop spans 15 amino acids. Germline V gene lookup returns CDR1 SNHLY and CDR2 FYNNEI. Trimming left V 3 bases short and J 1 base short, with 11 bases between. This chain's CDR3 is CASSDLGSRTDTQYF. Here the CDR3 DNA reads TGTGCCAGCAGTGACCTGGGCTCCCGCACAGATACGCAGTATTTT.

This clone appeared once. J is TRBJ1-2 and V is TRBV18; 9 bases match TRBD1. J lost 9 bases, V lost 8 bases, and 10 bases had no gene match. The CDR3 runs 13 residues. Germline V gene sequence: CDR1 KGHSH, CDR2 LQKENI. Here the CDR3 reads CASTPGQGISYTF. CDR3 nucleotides: TGTGCCAGCACTCCGGGACAGGGTATTAGCTACACCTTC.

CDR3 nucleotide sequence: TGCAGCGTTGAAGGGGCCCGCGGGCGGGAGACCCAGTACTTC. It is translated as CSVEGARGRETQYF. This chain connects TRBV29-1 to TRBJ2-5, with a weak D call TRBD2 (5 bases). The CDR3 consists of 14 residues. Trimming stripped 1 base from V and 5 bases from J, with 14 bases between. CDR1 SQVTM and CDR2 ANQGSEA come from the germline V gene. Filled out from reference TRBV29-1 and TRBJ2-5, the complete variable domain reads SAVISQKPSRDICQRGTSLTIQCQVDSQVTMMFWYRQQPGQSLTLIATANQGSEATYESGFVIDKFPISRPNLTFSTLTVSNMSPEDSSIYLCSVEGARGRETQYFGPGTRLLVL.

This clone has just one count. This chain links TRBV29-1 with TRBJ1-2; tentatively, D is TRBD1 (6 bases). The CDR3 loop spans 12 amino acids. Germline V gene data show CDR1 as SQVTM and CDR2 as ANQGSEA. Trimming took off 5 bases at V and 3 bases at J, with 10 bases between the two ends. The CDR3 loop reads CSVHGQYYGYTF. DNA for the CDR3: TGCAGCGTTCATGGACAGTACTATGGCTACACCTTC.

J is TRBJ2-1 and V is TRBV5-1, with D tentatively TRBD1 (5 bases). Germline values: CDR1 SGHRS, CDR2 YFSETQ. V was pared by 4 bases and J by 4 bases, with 18 bases between. The CDR3 runs to 16 residues. The CDR3 is CASSKQDSRWYNEQFF. The CDR3 DNA sequence: TGCGCCAGCAGCAAGCAAGACAGCCGGTGGTACAATGAGCAGTTCTTC.

This clone was counted once. This chain connects TRBV13 to TRBJ2-7; D unresolved. The germline gives CDR1 PRHDT, CDR2 FYEKMQ (reference sequence). This CDR3 is 16 amino acids long. Trimming removed 4 bases at V and 1 base at J, with 17 bases between. CDR3 sequence reads: CASSSESARSSYEQYF. For the CDR3, the DNA is TGTGCCAGCAGCTCGGAGAGCGCACGATCGTCCTACGAGCAGTACTTC.

The chain joins TRBV7-9 to TRBJ2-1; the D gene is possibly TRBD2 (5 bases). The CDR3 loop spans 13 amino acids. V lost 4 bases, J lost 3 bases, and 7 bases lay in between. The germline gives CDR1 SEHNR, CDR2 FQNEAQ (reference sequence). The CDR3 sequence is CASSSDFYNEQFF. CDR3 coding DNA: TGTGCCAGCAGCTCGGACTTCTACAATGAGCAGTTCTTC.

This chain links TRBV5-1 with TRBJ2-2, with D maybe TRBD2 (5 bases). V was cut by 0 bases and J by 4 bases, with 10 bases left in between. The CDR3 is 15 amino acids. CDR1 is SGHRS and CDR2 is YFSETQ in the germline V gene. CDR3 protein: CASSLASGFTGELFF. CDR3 nucleotides: TGCGCCAGCAGCTTGGCTTCGGGATTCACCGGGGAGCTGTTTTTT.

The rearrangement uses TRBV9 and TRBJ1-3, with TRBD1 as a possible D gene (5 bases). The germline CDR1 and CDR2 sequences are SGDLS and YYNGEE. V lost 0 bases and J lost 4, with 14 bases in between. The length of the CDR3 is 16 residues. The CDR3 loop is CASSVDTGVGGNTIYF. Here the CDR3 DNA reads TGTGCCAGCAGCGTAGATACAGGAGTGGGAGGAAACACCATATATTTT.

The DNA for the CDR3 is TGTGCCAGCAGCGCTACGACAGGGGAATTCATAGAGACCCAGTACTTC. This codes for CASSATTGEFIETQYF. The chain carries TRBV4-2 and TRBJ2-5; the match to TRBD1 covers 8 bases. The CDR3 has 16 amino acids. In germline, CDR1 is LGHNA, CDR2 YNFKEQ. V dropped 5 bases and J dropped 4; count of bases not matched to a gene: 12.

The rearrangement links TRBV15 to TRBJ1-1; D is uncertain. Trimming removed 0 bases at V and 6 bases at J, with 8 bases between. The germline V gene encodes CDR1 LNHNV and CDR2 YYDKDF (reference sequence). The CDR3 contains 13 residues. CDR3 protein: CATSRDRQAEAFF. The CDR3 DNA reads TGTGCCACCAGCAGAGATCGCCAGGCTGAAGCTTTCTTT.

The count of this clone is one. The chain links TRBV29-1 to TRBJ2-3, with 8 bases fitting TRBD2. CDR1 is SQVTM and CDR2 is ANQGSEA in the germline V gene. The ends lost 6 bases at V and 2 bases at J; junction bases unmatched: 7. The CDR3 contains 14 residues. CDR3 residues: CSVDSGTDTDTQYF. The CDR3 DNA reads TGCAGCGTCGATAGCGGGACCGACACAGATACGCAGTATTTT.

V usage is TRBV6-5 and J usage is TRBJ1-3; D remains unclear. The CDR3 totals 15 residues. The ends were cut back, 0 bases at V and 0 bases at J, with 6 bases in the middle. CDR1 MNHEY and CDR2 SVGAGI come from the germline V gene. CDR3 residues: CASSYSGSSGNTIYF. In nucleotides, the CDR3 is TGTGCCAGCAGTTACTCAGGGAGCTCTGGAAACACCATATATTTT.

The CDR3 here is CASSSRGTEAFF. CDR3 sequence (DNA): TGTGCCAGCAGCTCCAGGGGGACTGAAGCTTTCTTT. This chain connects TRBV7-6 to TRBJ1-1; 7 nucleotides line up with TRBD1. The CDR3 contains 12 residues. The J segment lost 5 bases and the V segment lost 4 bases, leaving 1 base of the junction unmatched. The germline V gene encodes CDR1 SGHVS and CDR2 FNYEAQ.

The chain is built from TRBV30 and TRBJ1-4; 7 bases align to TRBD1. Trimming removed 0 bases from V and 8 bases from J; junction bases left unmatched: 6. CDR3 length: 14 amino acids. The V gene's germline CDR1 is GTSNPN and CDR2 SVGIG (reference sequence). The CDR3 sequence is CAWSVGTAAEKLFF. DNA of the CDR3: TGTGCCTGGAGTGTAGGGACAGCGGCGGAAAAACTGTTTTTT.

The chain has TRBV18 and TRBJ1-1, with 12 bases fitting TRBD1. The CDR3 is 17 residues long. The junction had 4 bases not matched to a gene; V was cut back by 2 bases and J by 0 bases. Germline assignment: CDR1 KGHSH and CDR2 LQKENI. CDR3 bases: TGTGCCAGCTCACCAACCGGGACAGGGGGCGTGAACACTGAAGCTTTCTTT. Its translation: CASSPTGTGGVNTEAFF.

The chain links TRBV15 to TRBJ1-6; TRBD1 might be the D (5 bases). CDR1 and CDR2 from the germline V gene are LNHNV and YYDKDF (reference sequence). CDR3 length: 12 amino acids. CDR3 residues: CADGGSNSPLHF. As DNA, the CDR3 is TGTGCGGACGGGGGGAGTAATTCACCCCTCCACTTT.

The chain is built from TRBV11-2 and TRBJ2-3, with a possible D match to TRBD2 (6 bases). The CDR3 covers 14 residues. CDR1 and CDR2 from the germline V gene are SGHAT and FQNNGV. Trimming took off 3 bases at V and 9 bases at J, with 16 bases between the two ends. The CDR3 region has the DNA TGTGCCAGCAGCTTCGCGGATGGAGGGCAGACGCAGTATTTT. Its protein is CASSFADGGQTQYF.

For the CDR3, the DNA is TGTGCCAGCACCAAGACAGGGGGCTTTGCGAACACTGAAGCTTTCTTT. Residues: CASTKTGGFANTEAFF. The V call is TRBV18, the J call TRBJ1-1; 10 bases are shared with TRBD1. Germline V CDR1 and CDR2: KGHSH, LQKENI. This CDR3 spans 16 amino acids. V trimming: 8 bases; J trimming: 1 base; junction bases outside the gene matches: 10.

This rearrangement joins TRBV7-2 to TRBJ2-3; tentatively, D is TRBD2 (6 bases). The V gene's germline CDR1 is SGHTA and CDR2 FQGNSA. The CDR3 loop spans 16 amino acids. The V and J ends lost 0 bases and 6 bases respectively, with 16 bases between them. CDR3 amino acids: CASSLAPRGVSDTQYF. CDR3 coding DNA: TGTGCCAGCAGCTTAGCGCCGCGGGGAGTCTCGGATACGCAGTATTTT.

The chain combines TRBV7-2 with TRBJ2-7; a weak D match, TRBD2 (6 bases). Deletions cut 4 bases from V and 1 base from J, with 14 bases between. There are 15 residues in the CDR3. Germline V gene data show CDR1 as SGHTA and CDR2 as FQGNSA. The CDR3 nucleotides read TGTGCCAGCAGCTCGCCGGGGGTGGGATCCTACGAGCAGTACTTC. Residues: CASSSPGVGSYEQYF.

Here the CDR3 DNA reads TGTGCCTGGACGGGACAGGGGGGCTACGAGCAGTACTTC. Its protein is CAWTGQGGYEQYF. This rearrangement joins TRBV30 to TRBJ2-7; TRBD1 matches at 11 bases. The V and J ends lost 4 bases and 3 bases, in that order; junction bases with no gene match: 2. This CDR3 contains 13 residues. Germline loops: CDR1 GTSNPN, CDR2 SVGIG (reference sequence).